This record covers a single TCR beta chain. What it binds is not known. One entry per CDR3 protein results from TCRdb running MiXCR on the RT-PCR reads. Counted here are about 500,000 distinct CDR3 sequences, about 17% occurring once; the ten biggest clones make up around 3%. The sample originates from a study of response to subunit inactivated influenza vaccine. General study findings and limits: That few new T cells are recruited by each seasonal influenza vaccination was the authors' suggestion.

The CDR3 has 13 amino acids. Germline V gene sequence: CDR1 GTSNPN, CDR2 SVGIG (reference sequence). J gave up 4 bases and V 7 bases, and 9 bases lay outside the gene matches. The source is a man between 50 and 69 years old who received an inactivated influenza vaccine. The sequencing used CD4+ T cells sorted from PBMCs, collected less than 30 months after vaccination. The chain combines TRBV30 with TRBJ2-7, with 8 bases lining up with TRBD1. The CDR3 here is CALRTGRGYEQYF. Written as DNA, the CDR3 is TGTGCCTTGCGGACAGGGAGAGGGTACGAGCAGTACTTC.